This is a list of T cell receptor beta chains from one sample in a study of metastatic and nonmetastatic thyroid tumors. TCRdb reanalyzed the PCR reads via MiXCR. The table shows fewer than 20,000 clones, with under 35% occurring only once. Sequencing was carried out using tumor tissue. The origin of the receptors is a female donor with papillary thyroid cancer or a benign thyroid nodule (not recorded which). Some clones in this sample may be carry-over from other donors' samples. CDR3s leave out the opening cysteine and the closing phenylalanine or tryptophan.

v_gene: TRBV6-1
j_gene: TRBJ1-1
CDR3aa: ASSPIGNTEAF

v_gene: TRBV7-8
j_gene: TRBJ2-1
CDR3aa: ASSSGMHNEQF

v_gene: TRBV28
j_gene: TRBJ1-1
CDR3aa: ASSLWGQTNTEAF

v_gene: TRBV27
j_gene: TRBJ2-2
CDR3aa: ASSFQSNTGELF

v_gene: TRBV24-1
j_gene: TRBJ2-1
CDR3aa: ATSDPNNEQF

v_gene: TRBV10-1
j_gene: TRBJ2-7
CDR3aa: ASSGSTLGEQY

v_gene: TRBV19
j_gene: TRBJ1-3
CDR3aa: ASSTPSRGLSGNTIY

v_gene: TRBV5-1
j_gene: TRBJ1-4
CDR3aa: ASSWTGDEKLF

v_gene: TRBV11-2
j_gene: TRBJ2-7
CDR3aa: ASSLLIAGGAYEQY

v_gene: TRBV6-6
j_gene: TRBJ2-7
CDR3aa: ASSYEGGFEQY

v_gene: TRBV7-2
j_gene: TRBJ2-7
CDR3aa: ASSSSLGTYEQY

v_gene: TRBV7-2
j_gene: TRBJ2-1
CDR3aa: ASSLGWGNEQF

v_gene: TRBV5-1
j_gene: TRBJ1-1
CDR3aa: ASTREDGTEAF

v_gene: TRBV20-1
j_gene: TRBJ2-3
CDR3aa: SARVGTSAGDTQY

v_gene: TRBV6-1
j_gene: TRBJ2-7
CDR3aa: ACKSGLAYEQY

v_gene: TRBV2
j_gene: TRBJ1-6
CDR3aa: ASSVPGRALY

v_gene: TRBV5-1
j_gene: TRBJ2-3
CDR3aa: ASKVAGTDTQY

v_gene: TRBV7-6
j_gene: TRBJ2-3
CDR3aa: ASSLGARVSSDTQY

v_gene: TRBV5-4
j_gene: TRBJ2-7
CDR3aa: ASSLGSGSSYEQY

v_gene: TRBV7-7
j_gene: TRBJ1-5
CDR3aa: ASSLYRDQPQH

v_gene: TRBV5-1
j_gene: TRBJ2-1
CDR3aa: ASSLNGLHNEQF

v_gene: TRBV29-1
j_gene: TRBJ1-3
CDR3aa: SAWEGASGNTIY

v_gene: TRBV7-3
j_gene: TRBJ2-7
CDR3aa: ASSLAGQEQY

v_gene: TRBV5-8
j_gene: TRBJ1-6
CDR3aa: ASMGWGARSPLH

v_gene: TRBV20-1
j_gene: TRBJ2-1
CDR3aa: SARVNGRDYNEQF

v_gene: TRBV2
j_gene: TRBJ1-1
CDR3aa: ASSGQDTEAF

v_gene: TRBV5-6
j_gene: TRBJ1-2
CDR3aa: ASNVGQFANYGYT

v_gene: TRBV7-9
j_gene: TRBJ2-1
CDR3aa: ASSLRQGAYNEQF

v_gene: TRBV7-8
j_gene: TRBJ2-1
CDR3aa: ASTAGGVGNEQF